Below, 26 T cell receptor beta chains from the same sample are listed, as sequenced in a study of graft-versus-host responses after intestinal transplantation. Their specific antigens are unknown. Assay used: immunoSEQ multiplex PCR; TCRdb lists only in-frame clones, some missing. The repertoire includes under 150,000 clones, 90% to 95% of them detected once, and roughly 3.5% sits in the top ten. Sequences were derived from unstimulated CD8+ T cells sorted from spleen or lymph node cells, sampled before intestinal transplant. The receptors stem from a human donor who received an intestinal transplant.

J is TRBJ2-1 and V is TRBV7-9; 11 bases match TRBD2. Germline-derived CDR1 and CDR2 are SEHNR and FQNEAQ (reference sequence). This CDR3 is built from 17 residues. J gave up 0 bases and V 4 bases, and 5 bases lay outside the gene matches. The CDR3 bases are TGTGCCAGCAGCTACGGGACTAGCGGCAGCTCCTACAATGAGCAGTTCTTC. Its protein is CASSYGTSGSSYNEQFF.

The CDR3 spells CAIGKKVGAYGYTF. The CDR3 nucleotides read TGTGCCATTGGAAAAAAGGTCGGGGCCTATGGCTACACCTTC. The chain recombines TRBV10-3 with TRBJ1-2, with D possibly TRBD1 on 5 matching bases. The germline CDR1 and CDR2 sequences are ENHRY and SYGVKD. The V gene lost 9 bases and the J gene lost 4 bases, with 18 bases spanning the gap. The CDR3 loop spans 14 amino acids.

This clone was seen just once. J is TRBJ1-5 and V is TRBV15, with unresolved D. The CDR3 spans 13 residues. Germline CDR1 and CDR2: LNHNV and YYDKDF (reference sequence). Between the trimmed V and J ends, which lost 5 bases and 5 bases, there was a span of 10 bases. CDR3 nucleotide sequence: TGTGCCACCAGCTCATACAAGGATCAGCCCCAGCATTTT. Protein sequence: CATSSYKDQPQHF.

This clone was counted only a few times. Within the sample, other DNA sequences also encode this same CDR3. The genes are TRBV19 and TRBJ1-2; D is uncertain. Trimming left V 9 bases short and J 2 bases short, with 4 bases between. CDR3 size: 10 residues. CDR1 is LNHDA, CDR2 SQIVND, per germline (reference sequence). CDR3 bases: TGTGCCAGCAGCAACTATGGCTACACCTTC. It encodes CASSNYGYTF.

The chain is built from TRBV5-6 and TRBJ2-1; D gene uncertain. Germline CDR1 reads SGHDT; CDR2 reads YYEEEE. The CDR3 sequence is 13 residues long. The ends were cut back, 1 base at V and 5 bases at J, with 7 bases in the middle. In nucleotides, the CDR3 is TGTGCCAGCAGCTTGAGGTACAACAATGAGCAGTTCTTC. Protein sequence: CASSLRYNNEQFF.

The chain carries TRBV30 and TRBJ2-5, with 7 bases lining up with TRBD2. V dropped 4 bases and J dropped 5; count of bases not matched to a gene: 7. The CDR3 is 13 residues long. Per the germline V gene, CDR1 is GTSNPN and CDR2 is SVGIG (reference sequence). CDR3 sequence reads: CAWTQWGGETQYF. CDR3 nucleotide sequence: TGTGCCTGGACTCAATGGGGAGGGGAGACCCAGTACTTC.

Notes on this clone: One end of the junction fails to match germline, which may point to a read error. The chain couples TRBV5-6 to TRBJ2-7, with D perhaps TRBD1 or TRBD2 (6 bases each). Germline V gives CDR1 SGHDT, CDR2 YYEEEE. This CDR3 contains 11 residues. The CDR3 protein is CASSLGGTIDF. The CDR3 coding sequence is TGTGCCAGCAGCTTGGGCGGGACAATTGACTTC.

This clone has just a few counts. This chain joins TRBV4-1 and TRBJ1-1, with 7 bases matching TRBD1. The germline V gene has CDR1 MGHRA and CDR2 YSYEKL. V was clipped by 4 bases and J by 7 bases; unmatched bases: 6. The CDR3 consists of 13 residues. The CDR3 DNA sequence: TGCGCCAGCAGCCCCCAAGGACAGGTTGAAGCTTTCTTT. Translating gives CASSPQGQVEAFF.

The chain couples TRBV4-3 to TRBJ1-1, with a tentative D call TRBD1 (5 bases). The germline V and J ends were trimmed by 0 bases and 6 bases, with 8 bases remaining between them. The CDR3 consists of 13 residues. Germline CDR1 reads LGHNA; CDR2 reads YSLEER. Here the CDR3 reads CASSQDLGPEAFF. CDR3 in DNA: TGCGCCAGCAGCCAAGATTTGGGGCCTGAAGCTTTCTTT.

This chain uses TRBV27 with TRBJ1-6; 11 bases agree with TRBD1. V gave up 3 bases and J gave up 6 bases; unmatched junction bases: 1. This CDR3 contains 15 residues. Germline-derived CDR1 and CDR2 are MNHEY and SMNVEV (reference sequence). The CDR3 reads CASSFGTGGNSPLHF. CDR3 nucleotide sequence: TGTGCCAGCAGTTTTGGGACAGGGGGTAATTCACCCCTCCACTTT.

The chain recombines TRBV7-8 with TRBJ2-1; 11 nucleotides align to TRBD2. This CDR3 is built from 17 residues. The germline CDR1 and CDR2 sequences are SGHVS and FQNEAQ. After removal of 5 bases from V and 5 bases from J, the junction contained 11 bases not matched to a gene. The CDR3 nucleotides are TGTGCCAGCAGCCCCACCACGCCGGGACTAGCGGACAATGAGCAGTTCTTC. The encoded protein is CASSPTTPGLADNEQFF. Supplemented by reference TRBV7-8 and TRBJ2-1, the full variable domain reads GAGVSQSPRYKVAKRGQDVALRCDPISGHVSLFWYQQALGQGPEFLTYFQNEAQLDKSGLPSDRFFAERPEGSVSTLKIQRTQQEDSAVYLCASSPTTPGLADNEQFFGPGTRLTVL.

This chain uses TRBV28 with TRBJ1-5; 9 bases fit TRBD1. Looked up from germline, CDR1 is MDHEN and CDR2 is SYDVKM. This CDR3 contains 16 residues. J lost 6 bases, V lost 5 bases, and 11 bases had no gene match. In nucleotides, the CDR3 is TGTGCCAGCAGTATGTACAGGGGGCGGCCGTTTCAGCCCCAGCATTTT. Its translation: CASSMYRGRPFQPQHF.

V gene TRBV7-3 combines with J gene TRBJ1-5, with unresolved D. Per germline, CDR1 SGHTA and CDR2 FQGTGA. The CDR3 length is 15 residues. The V end lost 2 bases, the J end lost 0 bases, and 8 bases lay between the germline ends. The CDR3 sequence: CASSLEGNSNQPQHF. The CDR3 coding sequence is TGTGCCAGCAGCTTAGAGGGAAATAGCAATCAGCCCCAGCATTTT. Variable domain in full (rest from reference TRBV7-3 and TRBJ1-5): GAGVSQTPSNKVTEKGKYVELRCDPISGHTALYWYRQSLGQGPEFLIYFQGTGAADDSGLPNDRFFAVRPEGSVSTLKIQRTERGDSAVYLCASSLEGNSNQPQHFGDGTRLSIL.

The gene calls are TRBV4-2 and TRBJ2-7; D possibly corresponds to TRBD2 (5 bases). This CDR3 has 15 residues. Trimming removed 3 bases from V and 4 bases from J, with 16 bases in between. The germline V gene has CDR1 LGHNA and CDR2 YNFKEQ. The CDR3 DNA is TGTGCCAGCAGCCAGGAGGACTCGAATAGGTACGAGCAGTACTTC. Translating it yields CASSQEDSNRYEQYF.

The chain carries TRBV27 and TRBJ1-2, with 8 bases matching TRBD1. The length of the CDR3 is 16 residues. Per the germline V gene, CDR1 is MNHEY and CDR2 is SMNVEV (reference sequence). Germline trimming cut 3 bases from V and 5 bases from J; bases unmatched to any gene: 11. CDR3 loop: CASSFGAGGAWYGYTF. CDR3 nucleotides: TGTGCCAGCAGTTTCGGGGCAGGGGGCGCCTGGTATGGCTACACCTTC.

The count of this clone is one. This sequence joins TRBV15 and TRBJ2-7; TRBD1 aligns across 11 bases. J gave up 4 bases and V 8 bases, and 7 bases lay outside the gene matches. This CDR3 contains 14 residues. Germline-derived CDR1 and CDR2 are LNHNV and YYDKDF (reference sequence). The CDR3 sequence: CATRPGTGGYEQYF. The CDR3 region has the DNA TGTGCCACCCGTCCCGGGACAGGGGGATACGAGCAGTACTTC.

The rearrangement links TRBV7-9 to TRBJ2-3; 8 nucleotides align to TRBD1. The CDR3 sequence is 16 residues long. The germline gives CDR1 SEHNR, CDR2 FQNEAQ (reference sequence). V was clipped by 5 bases and J by 0 bases; unmatched bases: 7. Here the CDR3 DNA reads TGTGCCAGCAGCCAAGCAGGGACAGGAAGCACAGATACGCAGTATTTT. Amino acid sequence: CASSQAGTGSTDTQYF.

The chain recombines TRBV25-1 with TRBJ2-1; D is perhaps TRBD2 (5 bases). This CDR3 has 15 amino acids. Germline CDR1 and CDR2: MGHDK and SYGVNS. Trimming took off 5 bases at V and 5 bases at J, with 16 bases between the two ends. The CDR3 DNA sequence: TGTGCCAGCAGTCCACGGGGTTCAGTCGACAATGAGCAGTTCTTC. It is translated as CASSPRGSVDNEQFF.

The chain is built from TRBV27 and TRBJ1-2; D uncertain. This CDR3 has 14 residues. In germline, CDR1 is MNHEY, CDR2 SMNVEV (reference sequence). V lost 2 bases and J 4 bases, leaving 11 bases between the germline ends. CDR3 region: CASSLAAIGYGYTF. CDR3 bases: TGTGCCAGCAGTTTAGCGGCTATCGGCTATGGCTACACCTTC.

The chain has TRBV4-3 and TRBJ2-1; 12 nucleotides agree with TRBD2. The CDR3 runs 16 residues. CDR1 is LGHNA, CDR2 YSLEER, per germline. V gave up 4 bases and J gave up 3 bases; unmatched junction bases: 4. Written as DNA, the CDR3 is TGCGCCAGCAGCCCCCGGACTAGCGGGAACTACAATGAGCAGTTCTTC. Amino acids: CASSPRTSGNYNEQFF.

This clone was counted once. This chain links TRBV27 with TRBJ2-7, with 11 nucleotides matching TRBD1. The germline V gene encodes CDR1 MNHEY and CDR2 SMNVEV (reference sequence). The CDR3 totals 14 residues. V lost 10 bases, J lost 3 bases, and 8 bases stayed unmatched. The CDR3 DNA sequence: TGTGCCACTCGCCCGGGACAGGGGGACTACGAGCAGTACTTC. Amino acids: CATRPGQGDYEQYF.

The chain carries TRBV19 and TRBJ2-1; 8 nucleotides match TRBD2. With 1 base clipped from V and 2 bases from J, the junction kept 1 base outside the gene matches. This CDR3 is 15 amino acids long. Germline values: CDR1 LNHDA, CDR2 SQIVND (reference sequence). The CDR3 sequence is CASSIGSGTYNEQFF. CDR3 bases: TGTGCCAGTAGTATAGGTAGCGGGACCTACAATGAGCAGTTCTTC.

The chain is built from TRBV13 and TRBJ2-1; 9 nucleotides agree with TRBD1. The CDR3 totals 16 residues. Germline CDR1 reads PRHDT; CDR2 reads FYEKMQ (reference sequence). Unmatched junction bases numbered 7, after V lost 2 bases and J lost 5 bases. CDR3 sequence: CASSLRQGVSHNEQFF. CDR3 DNA: TGTGCCAGCAGCTTAAGACAGGGGGTATCACACAATGAGCAGTTCTTC. The entire variable domain, with the rest obtained from reference TRBV13 and TRBJ2-1, is as follows: AAGVIQSPRHLIKEKRETATLKCYPIPRHDTVYWYQQGPGQDPQFLISFYEKMQSDKGSIPDRFSAQQFSDYHSELNMSSLELGDSALYFCASSLRQGVSHNEQFFGPGTRLTVL.

This chain links TRBV2 with TRBJ1-3; D possibly corresponds to TRBD1 (5 bases). The CDR3 sequence is 13 residues long. Trimming shortened V by 9 bases and J by 6 bases, and 15 bases separated the two germline ends. Germline assignment: CDR1 SNHLY and CDR2 FYNNEI. The chain's CDR3 is CARMGGSENTIYF. Written as DNA, the CDR3 is TGTGCCAGGATGGGGGGAAGTGAAAACACCATATATTTT.

With regard to this clone: The sample contains more than one DNA sequence encoding this CDR3. The V and J genes are TRBV4-1 and TRBJ2-1, with D unclear. V shed 4 bases and J shed 9 bases, with 22 bases lying between them. From germline, CDR1 is MGHRA and CDR2 YSYEKL. The CDR3 is 16 residues long. The CDR3 coding sequence is TGCGCCAGCAGCCTCCCGGGCCCCAGGATTTTTATTGAGCAGTTCTTC. This codes for CASSLPGPRIFIEQFF.

The chain uses TRBV6-5 and TRBJ2-2; no reliable D call. The CDR3 has 13 residues. Looked up from germline, CDR1 is MNHEY and CDR2 is SVGAGI. The ends were cut back, 0 bases at V and 7 bases at J, with 6 bases in the middle. CDR3 region: CASSYSSHGELFF. DNA for the CDR3: TGTGCCAGCAGTTACTCGAGCCACGGGGAGCTGTTTTTT.